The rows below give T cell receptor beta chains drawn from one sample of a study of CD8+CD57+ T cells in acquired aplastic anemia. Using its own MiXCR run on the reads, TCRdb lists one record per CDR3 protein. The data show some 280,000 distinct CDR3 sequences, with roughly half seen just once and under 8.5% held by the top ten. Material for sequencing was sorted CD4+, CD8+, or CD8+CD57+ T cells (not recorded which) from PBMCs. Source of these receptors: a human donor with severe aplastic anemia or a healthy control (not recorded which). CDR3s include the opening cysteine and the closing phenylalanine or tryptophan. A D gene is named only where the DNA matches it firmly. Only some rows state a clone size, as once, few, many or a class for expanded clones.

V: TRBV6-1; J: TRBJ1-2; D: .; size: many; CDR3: CASSVKGKYGYTF; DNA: TGTGCCAGCAGTGTAAAGGGAAAATATGGCTACACCTTC
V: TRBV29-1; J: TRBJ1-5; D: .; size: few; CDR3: CSAGLGEKQPQHF; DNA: TGCAGCGCGGGACTCGGCGAGAAACAGCCCCAGCATTTT
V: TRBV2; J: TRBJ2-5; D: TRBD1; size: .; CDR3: CAGARDRQETQYF; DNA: TGTGCCGGTGCCCGGGACAGACAAGAGACCCAGTACTTC
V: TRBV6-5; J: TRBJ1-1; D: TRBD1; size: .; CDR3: CAISESFQGETEAFF; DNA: TGTGCCATCAGTGAGTCCTTCCAGGGGGAAACTGAAGCTTTCTTT
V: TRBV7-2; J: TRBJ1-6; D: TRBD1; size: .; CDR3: CASRKDRAGSPLHF; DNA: TGTGCCAGCAGAAAAGACAGGGCTGGATCACCCCTCCACTTT
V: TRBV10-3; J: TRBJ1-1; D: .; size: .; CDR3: CAIRGRGENTEAFF; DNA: TGTGCCATAAGGGGGAGAGGGGAGAACACTGAAGCTTTCTTT
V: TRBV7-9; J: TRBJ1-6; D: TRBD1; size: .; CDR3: CASSLGKGAWSPLHF; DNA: TGTGCCAGCAGCTTAGGGAAGGGGGCATGGTCACCCCTCCACTTT
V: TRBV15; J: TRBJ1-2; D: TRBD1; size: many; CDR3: CATRKVGHRTGDGYTF; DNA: TGTGCCACCAGGAAGGTGGGTCATAGAACAGGGGATGGCTACACCTTC
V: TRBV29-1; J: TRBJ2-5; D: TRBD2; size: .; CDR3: CSLTTSGSYNEQYF; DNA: TGCAGCTTAACTACTAGCGGGAGTTACAATGAGCAGTACTTC
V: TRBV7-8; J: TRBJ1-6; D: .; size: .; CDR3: CASSQGLVGVPLHF; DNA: TGTGCCAGCAGCCAAGGACTAGTAGGGGTACCCCTCCACTTT
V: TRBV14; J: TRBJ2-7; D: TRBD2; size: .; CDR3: CASSQGLAGGYEQYF; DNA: TGTGCCAGCAGCCAAGGGCTAGCGGGAGGCTACGAGCAGTACTTC
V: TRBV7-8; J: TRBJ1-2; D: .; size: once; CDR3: CASSPGQGYTF; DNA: TGTGCCAGCAGCCCCGGACAGGGCTACACCTTC
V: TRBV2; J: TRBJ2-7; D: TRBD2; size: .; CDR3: CASRTGLAGGSDEQYF; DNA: TGTGCCAGCAGGACGGGACTAGCGGGAGGGTCTGACGAGCAGTACTTC
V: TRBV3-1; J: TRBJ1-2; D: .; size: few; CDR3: CASSMYTGGYTF; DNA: TGTGCCAGCAGCATGTACACGGGAGGCTACACCTTC
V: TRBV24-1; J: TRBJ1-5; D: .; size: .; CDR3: CATSGGVYQPQHF; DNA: TGTGCCACCAGTGGGGGTGTTTATCAGCCCCAGCATTTT
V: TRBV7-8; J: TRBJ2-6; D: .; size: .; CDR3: CASSLKWATNTGANVLTF; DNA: TGTGCCAGCAGCTTAAAGTGGGCAACGAACACCGGGGCCAACGTCCTGACTTTC
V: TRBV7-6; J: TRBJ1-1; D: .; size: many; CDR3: CASSLSVGFTEAFF; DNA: TGTGCCAGCAGCTTATCGGTGGGCTTCACTGAAGCTTTCTTT
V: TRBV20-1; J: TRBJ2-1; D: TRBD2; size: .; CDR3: CSAGGLAGNNEQFF; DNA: TGCAGTGCTGGCGGGCTAGCGGGGAACAATGAGCAGTTCTTC
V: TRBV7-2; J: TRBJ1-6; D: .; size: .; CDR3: CASSLWSSGNSPLHF; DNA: TGTGCCAGCAGCTTATGGAGCAGTGGTAATTCACCCCTCCACTTT
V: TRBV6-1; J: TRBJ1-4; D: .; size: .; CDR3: CANRDRLGSGNEKLFF; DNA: TGTGCCAACAGAGACCGCCTCGGGAGTGGTAATGAAAAACTGTTTTTT
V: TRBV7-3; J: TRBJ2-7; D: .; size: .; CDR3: CASSSSGGNTGEQYF; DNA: TGTGCCAGCAGCTCTTCAGGGGGGAACACCGGGGAGCAGTACTTC
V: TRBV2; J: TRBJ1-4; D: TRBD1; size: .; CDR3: CASRDRGHYENLVF; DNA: TGTGCCAGCAGAGACAGGGGGCACTATGAAAACCTGGTTTTT
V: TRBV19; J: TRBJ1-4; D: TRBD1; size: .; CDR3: CASSIRQGNEKLFF; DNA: TGTGCCAGTAGTATTAGACAGGGGAATGAAAAACTGTTTTTT
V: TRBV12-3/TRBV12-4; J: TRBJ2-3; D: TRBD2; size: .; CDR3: CASSAAGGAQYF; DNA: TGTGCCAGCAGTGCTGCGGGGGGTGCGCAGTATTTT
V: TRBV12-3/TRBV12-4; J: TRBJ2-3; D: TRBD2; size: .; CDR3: CASRIAGGNTDTQYF; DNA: TGTGCCAGCAGGATAGCGGGGGGGAACACAGATACGCAGTATTTT
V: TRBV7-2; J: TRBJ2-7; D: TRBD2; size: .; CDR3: CASNQGLAASYEQYF; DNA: TGTGCCAGCAACCAGGGACTAGCGGCCTCCTACGAGCAGTACTTC
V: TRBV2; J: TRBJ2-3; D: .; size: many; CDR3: CASRTGVDTQYF; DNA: TGTGCCAGCAGGACAGGCGTAGATACGCAGTATTTT
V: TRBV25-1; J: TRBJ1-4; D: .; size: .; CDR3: CASSADGAQNEKLFF; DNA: TGTGCCAGCAGCGCTGACGGAGCCCAAAATGAAAAACTGTTTTTT
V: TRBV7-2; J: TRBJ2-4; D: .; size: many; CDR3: CASSPGGTKNIQYF; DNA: TGTGCCAGCAGCCCCGGAGGGACCAAAAACATTCAGTACTTC
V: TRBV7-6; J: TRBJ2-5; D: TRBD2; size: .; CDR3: CASSLTGLAGEGETQYF; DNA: TGTGCCAGCAGCTTAACGGGACTAGCGGGGGAAGGAGAGACCCAGTACTTC
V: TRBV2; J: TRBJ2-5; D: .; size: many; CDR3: CASKREGGYQETQYF; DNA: TGTGCCAGCAAGAGGGAAGGGGGGTACCAAGAGACCCAGTACTTC
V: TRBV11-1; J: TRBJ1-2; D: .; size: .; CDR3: CASSHRTGSNYGYTF; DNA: TGTGCCAGCAGTCATAGAACAGGGAGTAACTATGGCTACACCTTC
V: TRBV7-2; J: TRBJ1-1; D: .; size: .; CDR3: CAISGQPNTEAFF; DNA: TGTGCCATCAGTGGGCAGCCGAACACTGAAGCTTTCTTT
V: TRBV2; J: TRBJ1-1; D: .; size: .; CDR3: CASSPLLGEAFF; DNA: TGTGCCAGCAGTCCACTTTTGGGTGAAGCTTTCTTT
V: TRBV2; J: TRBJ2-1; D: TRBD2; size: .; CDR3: CASSEGGLSYNEQFF; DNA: TGTGCCAGCAGTGAAGGGGGACTATCCTACAATGAGCAGTTCTTC
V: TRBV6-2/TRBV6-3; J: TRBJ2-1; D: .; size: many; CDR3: CASDLGQINEQFF; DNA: TGTGCCAGCGATCTCGGACAAATAAATGAGCAGTTCTTC
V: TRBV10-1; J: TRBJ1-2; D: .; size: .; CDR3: CASIEGVRGYTF; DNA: TGCGCCAGCATTGAGGGGGTAAGAGGCTACACCTTC
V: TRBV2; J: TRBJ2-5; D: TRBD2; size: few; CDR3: CASSPTGGGETQYF; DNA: TGTGCCAGCAGCCCTACGGGGGGAGGGGAGACCCAGTACTTC
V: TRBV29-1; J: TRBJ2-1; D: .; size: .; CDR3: CSYEVSSDDEQFF; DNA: TGCAGCTACGAGGTGTCTAGCGACGATGAGCAGTTCTTC
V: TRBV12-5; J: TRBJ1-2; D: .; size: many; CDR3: CASGLVQGYTF; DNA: TGTGCTAGTGGTTTGGTACAAGGCTACACCTTC